This T cell receptor (beta chain) stems from a study of T cell repertoires in aging, cancer and after chemotherapy. Overall study: Six age groups, ranging from 30 or younger to 70 or older, included the donors.

V lost 5 bases and J lost 0; bases outside the gene matches: 10. CDR3 length: 15 amino acids. In germline, CDR1 is GTSNPN, CDR2 SVGIG (reference sequence). This clonotype is medium-sized (0.01 to 0.1%) in the sample. Rearranged V-D-J TRB sequences were amplified with a mixed TRB-A/B primer pool. TCRdb re-called the multiplex PCR reads with MiXCR, one entry per CDR3 protein. This table has just over 1,400 distinct CDR3 sequences, 23% appearing once. Amplification of TCR beta used genomic DNA extracted from peripheral blood. The receptor comes from a human donor with a blood cancer. The specimen sequenced was blood. This chain joins TRBV30 and TRBJ2-7; 7 nucleotides agree with TRBD1. CDR3 nucleotide sequence: TGTGCCTGGGCAGCCGGGACAGATAGCTCCTACGAGCAGTACTTC. This codes for CAWAAGTDSSYEQYF.